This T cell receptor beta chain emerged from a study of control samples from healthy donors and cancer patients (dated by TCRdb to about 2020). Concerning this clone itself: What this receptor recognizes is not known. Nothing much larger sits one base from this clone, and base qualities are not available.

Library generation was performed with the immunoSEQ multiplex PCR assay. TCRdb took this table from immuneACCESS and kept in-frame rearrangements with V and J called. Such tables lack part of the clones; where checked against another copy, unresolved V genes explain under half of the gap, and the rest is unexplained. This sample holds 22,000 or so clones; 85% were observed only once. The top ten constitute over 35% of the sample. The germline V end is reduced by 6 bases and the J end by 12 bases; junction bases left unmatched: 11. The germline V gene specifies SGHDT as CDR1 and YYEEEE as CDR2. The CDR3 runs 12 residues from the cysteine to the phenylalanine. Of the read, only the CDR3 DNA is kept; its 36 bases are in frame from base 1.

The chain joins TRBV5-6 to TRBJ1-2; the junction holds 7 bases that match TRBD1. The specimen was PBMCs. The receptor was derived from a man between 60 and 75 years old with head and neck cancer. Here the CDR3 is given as CASTMGGTVNTF. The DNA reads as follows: TGTGCCAGCACCATGGGGGGGACAGTGAACACCTTC.